The 13 T cell receptor beta chains below all came from one sample that was sequenced in a study of cytomegalovirus exposure and HLA in healthy donors. PCR was performed using 60 Vbeta and 13 Jbeta primers. The protocol was immunoSEQ multiplex PCR, while the TCRdb copy is restricted to in-frame clones and leaves out a portion. The sample holds approximately 110,000 clones; 73% are singletons and the top ten take around 3.9%. Sequencing input: PBMCs. The receptors stem from a woman aged 40-49 years in good health and CMV-seronegative.

The gene calls are TRBV11-2 and TRBJ2-7, with 7 positions matching TRBD2. V lost 5 bases and J lost 0; bases outside the gene matches: 7. This CDR3 comprises 15 residues. Germline loops: CDR1 SGHAT, CDR2 FQNNGV. CDR3 in DNA: TGTGCCAGCAGCCGCCTCGGGGGGAGCTCCTACGAGCAGTACTTC. Its translation: CASSRLGGSSYEQYF.

Concerning this clone itself: The junction departs from the called germline gene at one end, perhaps through a read error. The rearrangement joins TRBV7-7 to TRBJ2-1; 9 nucleotides agree with TRBD2. Per the germline V gene, CDR1 is SSHAT and CDR2 is FNYEAQ (reference sequence). The CDR3 loop spans 19 amino acids. The DNA of the CDR3 is TGTGCTAGCAGCTTAACTGTCTCGCGGGAGGGCCATTTCATCACTGAGCAGTTCTTC. Residues: CASSLTVSREGHFITEQFF.

The sample holds one count of this clone. The chain employs TRBV29-1 and TRBJ1-2; D may be TRBD1 (6 bases). The CDR3 runs to 13 residues. Germline assignment: CDR1 SQVTM and CDR2 ANQGSEA. V was clipped by 3 bases and J by 0 bases, with 8 bases between them. Here the CDR3 reads CSVDRGANYGYTF. The CDR3 DNA is TGCAGCGTTGACAGGGGAGCTAACTATGGCTACACCTTC.

This clone was found a few times. The V gene is TRBV30, the J gene TRBJ2-6; tentative D call: TRBD1 (6 bases). The V and J ends lost 7 bases and 1 base respectively, with 11 bases between them. Germline values: CDR1 GTSNPN, CDR2 SVGIG (reference sequence). There are 14 residues in the CDR3. This CDR3 is CASERGSGANVLTF. The CDR3 DNA reads as TGTGCCTCTGAAAGGGGGTCTGGGGCCAACGTCCTGACTTTC.

The rearrangement joins TRBV10-3 to TRBJ1-2; 9 nucleotides line up with TRBD1. CDR1 and CDR2 (germline): ENHRY, SYGVKD. The ends lost 10 bases at V and 2 bases at J; junction bases unmatched: 5. The CDR3 totals 13 residues. Written as DNA, the CDR3 is TGTGCCAGCTACAGGGGGCGAAACTATGGCTACACCTTC. Translated: CASYRGRNYGYTF.

This chain uses TRBV7-8 with TRBJ2-1; TRBD2 matches 7 bases. Trimming removed 2 bases from V and 9 bases from J; junction bases left unmatched: 13. Germline V gene data show CDR1 as SGHVS and CDR2 as FQNEAQ. The CDR3 runs to 16 residues. CDR3 in DNA: TGTGCCAGCAGCTTATTGGGAGGCGGGAGCGCGGTTGAGCAGTTCTTC. It codes for CASSLLGGGSAVEQFF. Based on the CDR3 plus reference TRBV7-8 and TRBJ2-1, the full variable domain is GAGVSQSPRYKVAKRGQDVALRCDPISGHVSLFWYQQALGQGPEFLTYFQNEAQLDKSGLPSDRFFAERPEGSVSTLKIQRTQQEDSAVYLCASSLLGGGSAVEQFFGPGTRLTVL.

The gene calls are TRBV18 and TRBJ2-3, with 7 nucleotides matching TRBD2. The CDR3 consists of 14 residues. V dropped 5 bases and J dropped 6; count of bases not matched to a gene: 8. Germline CDR1 reads KGHSH; CDR2 reads LQKENI. Here the CDR3 reads CASSVAGVVDTQYF. The CDR3 DNA reads as TGTGCCAGCTCAGTCGCGGGAGTGGTGGATACGCAGTATTTT.

The J gene is TRBJ2-2, the V gene TRBV9; no reliable D call. The CDR3 is 16 residues long. V lost 0 bases to trimming and J lost 0 bases, with 9 bases between them. Germline assignment: CDR1 SGDLS and CDR2 YYNGEE. CDR3 residues: CASSVGSFANTGELFF. CDR3 sequence (DNA): TGTGCCAGCAGCGTAGGAAGCTTCGCGAACACCGGGGAGCTGTTTTTT.

This clone was found a few times. The junction departs from the called germline gene at one end, perhaps through a read error. The rearrangement joins TRBV7-9 to TRBJ2-7; 7 bases align to TRBD2. The germline CDR1 and CDR2 sequences are SEHNR and FQNEAQ (reference sequence). There are 17 residues in the CDR3. Here the CDR3 reads CSSSLAFGGITSYEQYF. The CDR3 DNA reads TGTTCCAGCAGCTTAGCTTTCGGGGGGATTACTTCCTACGAGCAGTACTTC. The full variable domain, completed using reference TRBV7-9 and TRBJ2-7, is DTGVSQNPRHKITKRGQNVTFRCDPISEHNRLYWYRQTLGQGPEFLTYFQNEAQLEKSRLLSDRFSAERPKGSFSTLEIQRTEQGDSAMYLCSSSLAFGGITSYEQYFGPGTRLTVT.

In regard to this clone: Additional DNA sequences in this sample encode the identical CDR3. The chain uses TRBV7-9 and TRBJ2-2; 11 bases agree with TRBD1. The CDR3 contains 15 residues. Germline loops: CDR1 SEHNR, CDR2 FQNEAQ (reference sequence). V shed 5 bases, J shed 5 bases, and the junction held 4 bases outside the gene matches. The CDR3 here is CASSPGQGGTGELFF. The CDR3 DNA reads TGTGCCAGCAGCCCGGGACAGGGGGGAACCGGGGAGCTGTTTTTT.

This clone was seen a few times. J is TRBJ1-1 and V is TRBV18; the match to TRBD1 covers 9 bases. The CDR3 runs to 14 residues. Germline loops: CDR1 KGHSH, CDR2 LQKENI. V gave up 6 bases and J gave up 2 bases; unmatched junction bases: 4. The CDR3 DNA reads as TGTGCCAGCTCGGTTACAGGGGGCAACACTGAAGCTTTCTTT. Translated, it gives CASSVTGGNTEAFF.

This chain uses TRBV13 with TRBJ1-2, with TRBD1 matching 9 bases. The CDR3 consists of 14 residues. CDR1 is PRHDT, CDR2 FYEKMQ, per germline (reference sequence). V was pared by 5 bases and J by 4 bases, with 5 bases of the junction left unmatched. CDR3 sequence (DNA): TGTGCCAGCAGCAAAACGGGACAGGGCTATGGCTACACCTTC. It codes for CASSKTGQGYGYTF.

The chain uses TRBV5-4 and TRBJ2-5; TRBD1 aligns across 8 bases. Germline V lookup: CDR1 SGHNT, CDR2 YYREEE (reference sequence). This CDR3 is built from 15 residues. V lost 5 bases and J lost 4; bases outside the gene matches: 10. CDR3 loop: CASRMQGAVGETQYF. The CDR3 region has the DNA TGTGCCAGCAGGATGCAGGGGGCGGTCGGAGAGACCCAGTACTTC.